The 22 T cell receptor beta chains below come from one sample, sequenced in a study of cytomegalovirus exposure and HLA in healthy donors. Data came from immunoSEQ multiplex PCR; TCRdb stores just in-frame clones and leaves some out. The sample has some 150,000 clones, 85% to 90% seen once. What was sequenced was PBMCs. Source of these receptors: a woman in her late teens or twenties in good health and CMV-seropositive.

The chain carries TRBV9 and TRBJ1-6; 8 bases are a match to TRBD1. CDR3 length: 15 amino acids. Germline CDR1 and CDR2: SGDLS and YYNGEE. Trimming at V came to 2 bases and at J to 11 bases, leaving 9 bases not matched to a gene. The CDR3 protein is CASSVGQGRRAPLHF. The CDR3, as DNA: TGTGCCAGCAGCGTTGGACAGGGAAGGAGAGCACCCCTCCACTTT.

The V gene is TRBV9, the J gene TRBJ1-5; 9 positions agree with TRBD1. The CDR3 runs 14 residues. The V gene end was trimmed by 4 bases and the J gene end by 7 bases; junction bases not matched to a gene: 6. The germline V gene has CDR1 SGDLS and CDR2 YYNGEE. The CDR3 DNA is TGTGCCAGCAGCCCGGGACAGGGAGGCCAGCCCCAGCATTTT. The encoded protein is CASSPGQGGQPQHF.

This sequence joins TRBV7-2 and TRBJ2-3; no reliable D call. Germline loops: CDR1 SGHTA, CDR2 FQGNSA. The CDR3 runs 12 residues. The ends were cut back, 3 bases at V and 4 bases at J, with 5 bases in the middle. CDR3 amino acids: CASSFAADTQYF. CDR3 DNA sequence: TGTGCCAGCAGCTTCGCGGCAGATACGCAGTATTTT.

The chain joins TRBV4-3 to TRBJ2-2; 7 nucleotides match TRBD2. The CDR3 loop spans 14 amino acids. V lost 4 bases, J lost 7 bases, and 6 bases stayed unmatched. Looked up from germline, CDR1 is LGHNA and CDR2 is YSLEER. The CDR3 region has the DNA TGCGCCAGCAGCCCCCAAGGACTAGACGGGGAGCTGTTTTTT. It translates to CASSPQGLDGELFF.

The chain couples TRBV5-4 to TRBJ2-3, with a weak D call TRBD2 (6 bases). Trimming pared 6 bases from V and 1 base from J, leaving 15 bases between. The CDR3 loop spans 15 amino acids. CDR1 is SGHNT, CDR2 YYREEE, per germline (reference sequence). The CDR3 loop is CASKSAGRRTDTQYF. As DNA, the CDR3 is TGTGCCAGCAAGAGCGCGGGAAGACGCACAGATACGCAGTATTTT.

The chain joins TRBV5-6 to TRBJ2-5; a weak D match, TRBD1 (6 bases). The CDR3 is 16 residues long. Trimming shortened V by 4 bases and J by 1 base, and 17 bases separated the two germline ends. Germline V CDR1 and CDR2: SGHDT, YYEEEE. In DNA form, the CDR3 reads TGTGCCAGCAGCGGTCCGTCAGGGGCTCCCCAAGAGACCCAGTACTTC. Translating it yields CASSGPSGAPQETQYF.

This clone was recorded a few times. V and J are TRBV7-6 and TRBJ1-6; 9 bases align to TRBD1. The germline V gene encodes CDR1 SGHVS and CDR2 FNYEAQ. With V trimmed by 5 bases and J by 6 bases, 8 bases remained unmatched. The CDR3 runs to 16 residues. The CDR3 DNA follows: TGTGCCAGCAGCCCGGGACAGGGAGGAGGTAATTCACCCCTCCACTTT. Translation: CASSPGQGGGNSPLHF.

J is TRBJ2-1 and V is TRBV2; tentative D call: TRBD1 (6 bases). Trimming removed 7 bases at V and 4 bases at J, with 17 bases between. Per germline, CDR1 SNHLY and CDR2 FYNNEI. The CDR3 loop spans 15 amino acids. This CDR3 is CASKGVYSQYNEQFF. Here the CDR3 DNA reads TGTGCCAGCAAGGGGGTCTACTCCCAATACAATGAGCAGTTCTTC.

The chain couples TRBV29-1 to TRBJ1-5; D unclear. CDR3 size: 13 residues. Between the trimmed V and J ends, which lost 0 bases and 11 bases, there was a span of 14 bases. Germline CDR1 reads SQVTM; CDR2 reads ANQGSEA. The CDR3, as DNA: TGCAGCGTTGAAGACCCCAGGTCTCTGACCCAGCATTTT. This sequence encodes CSVEDPRSLTQHF.

The chain carries TRBV5-1 and TRBJ2-3, with D hard to call. Per the germline V gene, CDR1 is SGHRS and CDR2 is YFSETQ. CDR3 size: 13 residues. Trimming took 4 bases from V and 0 from J, leaving 6 bases between them. The CDR3 nucleotides read TGCGCCAGCAGCACTTATAGCACAGATACGCAGTATTTT. As protein: CASSTYSTDTQYF. Filled out from reference TRBV5-1 and TRBJ2-3, the complete variable domain reads KAGVTQTPRYLIKTRGQQVTLSCSPISGHRSVSWYQQTPGQGLQFLFEYFSETQRNKGNFPGRFSGRQFSNSRSEMNVSTLELGDSALYLCASSTYSTDTQYFGPGTRLTVL.

The chain couples TRBV29-1 to TRBJ2-1, with D possibly being TRBD1 (6 bases). From germline, CDR1 is SQVTM and CDR2 ANQGSEA. V was pared by 4 bases and J by 0 bases, with 10 bases between. This CDR3 comprises 14 residues. This chain's CDR3 is CSVVDRNSYNEQFF. The CDR3 nucleotides read TGCAGCGTTGTGGACAGAAACTCCTACAATGAGCAGTTCTTC.

The CDR3 DNA reads as TGTGCCAGCAGTGAAGGCAGGGGGGCACATCAGCCCCAGCATTTT. Translated: CASSEGRGAHQPQHF. J is TRBJ1-5 and V is TRBV2; 7 positions agree with TRBD1. The CDR3 consists of 15 residues. J gave up 5 bases and V 1 base, and 5 bases lay outside the gene matches. Germline V gene lookup returns CDR1 SNHLY and CDR2 FYNNEI.

The rearrangement joins TRBV11-2 to TRBJ2-1; the match to TRBD2 covers 11 bases. Germline assignment: CDR1 SGHAT and CDR2 FQNNGV. The CDR3 is 19 amino acids. V lost 0 bases to trimming and J lost 4 bases; unmatched junction nucleotides: 11. For the CDR3, the DNA is TGTGCCAGCAGCTTAGATAGGCGGGGACTAGCGGACCCTTACAATGAGCAGTTCTTC. Encoded protein: CASSLDRRGLADPYNEQFF.

This chain joins TRBV7-2 and TRBJ2-7; TRBD1 agrees at 8 bases. There are 15 residues in the CDR3. Per germline, CDR1 SGHTA and CDR2 FQGNSA. With 1 base clipped from V and 2 bases from J, the junction kept 4 bases outside the gene matches. In DNA form, the CDR3 reads TGTGCCAGCAGCTTAGACGGGACAGGAACCTACGAGCAGTACTTC. Translation: CASSLDGTGTYEQYF. The full variable domain, in which reference TRBV7-2 and TRBJ2-7 provide the parts outside the CDR3, is GAGVSQSPSNKVTEKGKDVELRCDPISGHTALYWYRQSLGQGLEFLIYFQGNSAPDKSGLPSDRFSAERTGGSVSTLTIQRTQQEDSAVYLCASSLDGTGTYEQYFGPGTRLTVT.

The J gene is TRBJ1-3, the V gene TRBV12-1. TRBV12-1 is a pseudogene. The CDR3 is made up of 16 amino acids. CDR3 DNA sequence: TGTGCCAGCAGCGTAAGACGACCTAGCTCTGGAAACACCATATATTTT. Protein sequence: CASSVRRPSSGNTIYF.

CDR3 DNA sequence: TGCAGCGTTGCGACAGGGGGTATTAATGAAAAACTGTTTTTT. This sequence encodes CSVATGGINEKLFF. The chain has TRBV29-1 and TRBJ1-4, with TRBD1 matching over 9 bases. The CDR3 sequence is 14 residues long. V was clipped by 4 bases and J by 4 bases; unmatched bases: 4. CDR1 and CDR2 from the germline V gene are SQVTM and ANQGSEA.

The gene calls are TRBV4-1 and TRBJ2-1; 7 bases fit TRBD2. The CDR3 runs to 16 residues. Germline CDR1 MGHRA, CDR2 YSYEKL. The junction had 13 bases not matched to a gene; V was cut back by 3 bases and J by 8 bases. CDR3 sequence reads: CASSHSGLGSFYEQFF. In DNA form, the CDR3 reads TGCGCCAGCAGCCACTCAGGACTAGGATCTTTTTATGAGCAGTTCTTC.

This chain connects TRBV13 to TRBJ2-3; tentative D call: TRBD2 (5 bases). From germline, CDR1 is PRHDT and CDR2 FYEKMQ (reference sequence). There are 14 residues in the CDR3. The V gene lost 3 bases and the J gene lost 3 bases, with 10 bases spanning the gap. CDR3 nucleotides: TGTGCCAGCAGCTTTAGTCCGGGGACAGATACGCAGTATTTT. Amino acid sequence: CASSFSPGTDTQYF.

V is TRBV15 and J is TRBJ2-7; the D is unclear. Germline CDR1 reads LNHNV; CDR2 reads YYDKDF (reference sequence). CDR3 length equals 13 residues. Trimming shortened V by 0 bases and J by 2 bases, and 5 bases separated the two germline ends. CDR3 protein: CATSRDKTYEQYF. For the CDR3, the DNA is TGTGCCACCAGCAGAGATAAAACCTACGAGCAGTACTTC.

The genes are TRBV7-2 and TRBJ2-5, with a tentative D call TRBD2 (6 bases). This CDR3 has 13 amino acids. V dropped 8 bases and J dropped 4 bases, with 14 bases sitting between them. Germline values: CDR1 SGHTA, CDR2 FQGNSA. CDR3 DNA sequence: TGTGCCAGCGGGAGGTCTGTTGGAGAGACCCAGTACTTC. It specifies CASGRSVGETQYF. The entire variable domain, with the rest obtained from reference TRBV7-2 and TRBJ2-5, is as follows: GAGVSQSPSNKVTEKGKDVELRCDPISGHTALYWYRQSLGQGLEFLIYFQGNSAPDKSGLPSDRFSAERTGGSVSTLTIQRTQQEDSAVYLCASGRSVGETQYFGPGTRLLVL.

The chain combines TRBV5-1 with TRBJ2-2; TRBD2 agrees at 12 bases. This CDR3 comprises 15 residues. The V gene end was trimmed by 3 bases and the J gene end by 4 bases; junction bases not matched to a gene: 1. Germline assignment: CDR1 SGHRS and CDR2 YFSETQ. As DNA, the CDR3 is TGCGCCAGCAGCTGGACTAGCGGGACCACCGGGGAGCTGTTTTTT. Translated, it gives CASSWTSGTTGELFF.

The rearrangement links TRBV5-4 to TRBJ2-5; D not certain. The ends were cut back, 2 bases at V and 3 bases at J, with 2 bases in the middle. The germline V gene encodes CDR1 SGHNT and CDR2 YYREEE (reference sequence). CDR3 size: 11 residues. CDR3 protein: CASSFEETQYF. The CDR3 region has the DNA TGTGCCAGCAGCTTCGAAGAGACCCAGTACTTC.